This record looks at one TCR beta chain sequence and its context. The antigen is unknown. The germline gives CDR1 SEHNR, CDR2 FQNEAQ (reference sequence). Trimming removed 5 bases at V and 4 bases at J, with 25 bases between. This CDR3 is 18 amino acids long. RNA transcripts gave rise to amplified TCR beta CDR3 regions. With the HTBI primer set, the TCR CDR3 went through a first round of RT-PCR. TCRdb reprocessed the multiplex PCR reads via MiXCR and lists one record per CDR3 protein. The data contain hundreds of thousands of distinct CDR3 sequences, 12% to 15% of them singletons. The data derive from a study of T cells in Graves' hyperthyroidism and ophthalmopathy. General study results and limits: Blood shared most expanded thyroid clonotypes above 0.001. For ophthalmopathy, model prediction preceded onset by a median roughly 6.5 months.

This TCR derives from a woman under 30 with Graves' hyperthyroidism. The chain uses TRBV7-9 and TRBJ2-3, with D possibly matching TRBD2 (5 bases). The sequencing input was blood. The CDR3, as DNA: TGTGCCAGCAGCCCAGTCCCGGGGAAGGGTGAAAAGGCAGATACGCAGTATTTT. Its translation: CASSPVPGKGEKADTQYF.